This T cell receptor (beta chain) was profiled in a study of cytomegalovirus exposure and HLA in healthy donors. The overall study: Under 90% of 398 genotyped donors fell in the Caucasian-associated ancestry cluster. Regarding the study as a whole: Three chains linked to CMV were shown in vitro to be specific for CMV antigens. It was shown in a later analysis that HLA-associated TCR beta chains were more clonally expanded than other, equally common chains.

This clone was seen a handful of times. Its antigen is not known. Primers included in the PCR were 60 Vbeta and 13 Jbeta primers. The repertoire was sequenced with immunoSEQ multiplex PCR; TCRdb's copy has only in-frame clones and lacks some. The sample shows tens of thousands of clones, approximately 71% of them seen only once. This clonotype was sampled from a man aged 50 to 60 in good health and CMV-seropositive. The sequenced sample was PBMCs.

CDR3 sequence: CASSPRGQGNTEAFF. The CDR3, as DNA: TGCGCCAGCAGCCCGAGGGGACAGGGGAACACTGAAGCTTTCTTT. This rearrangement joins TRBV5-1 to TRBJ1-1, with TRBD1 matching 9 bases. The V and J ends lost 4 bases and 1 base, in that order; junction bases with no gene match: 5. This CDR3 has 15 residues. The V gene's germline CDR1 is SGHRS and CDR2 YFSETQ.